This TCR beta chain was sequenced during a study of blood T cell repertoires in COVID-19. Original methodology: Quantification of nucleated cells was approximated via reference gene primer amplification. TCRdb's table, derived via immunoSEQ multiplex PCR, lists solely in-frame clones and lacks some. V, J and clone size are those of that table, while D and trimming were read from the DNA. This sample yields some 210,000 clones, of which around four fifths are seen a single time; 7.6% belongs to the top ten. V was pared by 7 bases and J by 2 bases, with 7 bases of the junction left unmatched. CDR1 is MNHEY and CDR2 is SMNVEV in the germline V gene (reference sequence). The CDR3 contains 14 residues.

The clonotype comes from a woman between 50 and 59 years old with active or convalescent COVID-19. The chain has TRBV27 and TRBJ1-2, with 7 positions matching TRBD1. The sample was peripheral blood. The CDR3 DNA reads as TGTGCCAGCACCCCGGACAGGATGAACTATGGCTACACCTTC. This codes for CASTPDRMNYGYTF.